This T cell receptor beta chain was captured by sequencing in a study of T-cell memory formation after mild COVID-19. Study-wide context: The study found TCR clusters largely donor specific.

There are 15 residues in the CDR3. Trimming took 2 bases from V and 10 from J; bases not matched to a gene: 6. CDR1 and CDR2 from the germline V gene are MGHRA and YSYEKL. TCRdb called the 5' RACE reads again in MiXCR, with one record for every CDR3 protein. The sample records roughly 250,000 distinct CDR3 sequences, 16% being singletons. This clonotype came up a few times. Its antigen is still unknown. Study results and caveats: For contracting clones, CD4+ ones sat mainly in CM and EM, CD8+ in EMRA. Clones that got smaller from day 15 to 85 had even CD4/CD8, while clones growing later tipped toward CD4+.

The sequencing input was PBMCs or a T cell subset sorted from them (not recorded which). The receptor comes from a man aged 18 to 30 who had mild COVID-19 (a few samples of this study predate the infection). Cell type and time point are not known. This chain joins TRBV4-1 and TRBJ1-6; 9 bases are a match to TRBD1. The CDR3: CASSQPGDRASPLHF. In nucleotides, the CDR3 is TGCGCCAGCAGCCAACCGGGGGACAGGGCGTCACCCCTCCACTTT.